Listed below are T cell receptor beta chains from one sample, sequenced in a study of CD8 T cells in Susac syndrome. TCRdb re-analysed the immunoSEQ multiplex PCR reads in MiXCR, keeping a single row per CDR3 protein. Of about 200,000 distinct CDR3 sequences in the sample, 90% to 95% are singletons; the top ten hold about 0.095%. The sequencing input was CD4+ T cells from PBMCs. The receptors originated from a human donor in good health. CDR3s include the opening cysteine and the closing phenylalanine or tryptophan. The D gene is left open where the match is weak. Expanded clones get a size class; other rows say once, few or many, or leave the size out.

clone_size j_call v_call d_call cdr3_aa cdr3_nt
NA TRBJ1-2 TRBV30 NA CAWSVREASWNGYTF TGTGCCTGGAGTGTACGAGAGGCCAGTTGGAATGGCTACACCTTC
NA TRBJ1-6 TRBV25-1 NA CASTSWEEYNSPLHF TGTGCCAGCACCTCGTGGGAGGAATATAATTCACCCCTCCACTTT
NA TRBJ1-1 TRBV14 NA CASSRELNTEAFF TGTGCCAGCAGCCGAGAGTTGAACACTGAAGCTTTCTTT
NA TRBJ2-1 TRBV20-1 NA CSAREFGASSSYNEQFF TGCAGTGCTAGAGAATTCGGGGCGTCGAGCTCCTACAATGAGCAGTTCTTC
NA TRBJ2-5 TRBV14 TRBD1 CASSRWTGPRQETQYF TGTGCCAGCAGCCGATGGACAGGACCTCGCCAAGAGACCCAGTACTTC
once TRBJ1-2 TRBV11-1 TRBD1 CASSRDRGGNYGYTF TGTGCCAGCAGCCGAGACAGGGGAGGAAACTATGGCTACACCTTC
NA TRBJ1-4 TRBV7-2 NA CASSPSAPGSEKLFF TGTGCCAGCAGCCCCTCGGCCCCAGGGTCCGAAAAACTGTTTTTT
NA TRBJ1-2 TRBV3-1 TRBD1 CASEDRGGGYTF TGTGCCAGCGAGGACAGGGGAGGGGGCTACACCTTC
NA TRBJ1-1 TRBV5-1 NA CASSLATHRNTEAFF TGCGCCAGCAGCTTGGCCACACACCGGAACACTGAAGCTTTCTTT
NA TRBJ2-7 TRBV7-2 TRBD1 CASGTGTGEYEQYF TGTGCCAGCGGAACCGGGACAGGAGAGTACGAGCAGTACTTC
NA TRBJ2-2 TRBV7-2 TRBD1 CASSNTVQGTGELFF TGTGCCAGCAGCAACACTGTACAGGGGACCGGGGAGCTGTTTTTT
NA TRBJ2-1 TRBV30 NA CAWKEGYRNEQFF TGTGCCTGGAAAGAGGGATATCGTAATGAGCAGTTCTTC
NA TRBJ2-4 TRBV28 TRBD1 CASSLTGTGSVAKNIQYF TGTGCCAGCAGTCTGACTGGGACAGGGAGTGTAGCCAAAAACATTCAGTACTTC
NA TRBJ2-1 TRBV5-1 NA CASADTSSYNEQFF TGCGCCAGCGCGGATACGAGCTCCTACAATGAGCAGTTCTTC
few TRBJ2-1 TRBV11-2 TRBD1 CASSQDRVNEQFF TGTGCCAGCAGCCAGGACAGGGTCAATGAGCAGTTCTTC
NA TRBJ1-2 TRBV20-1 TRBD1 CSASAGGNYGYTF TGCAGTGCTAGCGCAGGGGGCAACTATGGCTACACCTTC
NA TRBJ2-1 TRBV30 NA CAWSQGPNNEQFF TGTGCCTGGAGTCAGGGACCCAACAATGAGCAGTTCTTC
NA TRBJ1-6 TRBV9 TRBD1 CASSVIAGGNSPLHF TGTGCCAGCAGCGTAATAGCAGGGGGCAATTCACCCCTCCACTTT
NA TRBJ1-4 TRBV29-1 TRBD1 CSVRTGDEKLFF TGCAGCGTCCGGACAGGGGATGAAAAACTGTTTTTT
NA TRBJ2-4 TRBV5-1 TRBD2 CASSWTTSGSLDIQYF TGCGCCAGCAGCTGGACCACTAGCGGGTCCCTAGACATTCAGTACTTC
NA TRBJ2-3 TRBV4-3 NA CASSQDGVGDTDTQYF TGCGCCAGCAGCCAAGACGGAGTCGGAGACACAGATACGCAGTATTTT